One sample yielded the 5 T cell receptor beta chains listed below, sequenced in a study of cytomegalovirus exposure and HLA in healthy donors. PCR used 60 Vbeta primers and 13 Jbeta primers. Profiled with immunoSEQ multiplex PCR; TCRdb holds only in-frame clones, not every one. Among 95,000 to 150,000 clones, 65% to 80% were seen once, and the ten largest hold roughly an eighth. Sequencing input: PBMCs. These receptors all stem from a woman aged 60 to 75 in good health and CMV-seropositive.

The table lists this clone with a few counts. The rearrangement links TRBV14 to TRBJ1-2; D is unclear. The ends were cut back, 5 bases at V and 2 bases at J, with 12 bases in the middle. Per the germline V gene, CDR1 is SGHDN and CDR2 is FVKESK. CDR3 length: 14 amino acids. Written as DNA, the CDR3 is TGTGCCAGCAGCAGAATCGCGGGGAACTATGGCTACACCTTC. Protein: CASSRIAGNYGYTF.

The rearrangement uses TRBV11-2 and TRBJ1-2, with 7 bases lining up with TRBD1. CDR3 size: 16 residues. From germline, CDR1 is SGHAT and CDR2 FQNNGV. Trimming took 4 bases from V and 0 from J; bases not matched to a gene: 8. The CDR3 reads CASSSYQGTANYGYTF. The DNA for the CDR3 is TGTGCCAGCAGCTCTTATCAGGGGACAGCTAACTATGGCTACACCTTC.

The V call is TRBV11-2, the J call TRBJ2-4, with 8 nucleotides matching TRBD1. V was clipped by 5 bases and J by 0 bases; unmatched bases: 6. Germline loops: CDR1 SGHAT, CDR2 FQNNGV. The CDR3 is made up of 16 amino acids. The CDR3 nucleotides are TGTGCCAGCAGCGACGGGACAGGTCTAGCCAAAAACATTCAGTACTTC. Its translation is CASSDGTGLAKNIQYF.

V gene TRBV18 combines with J gene TRBJ1-2; no definite D call. The CDR3 is made up of 17 amino acids. Germline values: CDR1 KGHSH, CDR2 LQKENI. Trimming shortened V by 4 bases and J by 4 bases, and 22 bases separated the two germline ends. CDR3 region: CASSQDFGGSRGYGYTF. The DNA for the CDR3 is TGTGCCAGCTCACAAGATTTCGGAGGTTCCCGAGGCTATGGCTACACCTTC.

The table lists this clone with a few counts. The DNA of the CDR3 is TGCGCCAGCAGCGCGGGACAGGGGGGCTATGAGCAGTTCTTC. Translated: CASSAGQGGYEQFF. This chain uses TRBV5-1 with TRBJ2-1; 11 bases line up with TRBD1. The J segment lost 8 bases and the V segment lost 4 bases, leaving 5 bases of the junction unmatched. The CDR3 sequence is 14 residues long. Germline CDR1 reads SGHRS; CDR2 reads YFSETQ.